This passage covers 7 T cell receptor beta chains from one sample sequenced in a study of beta chain features in type 1 diabetes (dated by TCRdb to 2016 to 2019). The protocol used for the library was the immunoSEQ multiplex PCR assay. The High Capacity cDNA Reverse Transcription Kit was used to reverse transcribe all of the isolated RNA, meaning that expressed TCRB transcripts were what got sequenced. Here the immuneACCESS table is served through TCRdb, limited to in-frame sequences with V and J called. Missing clones are a known gap in these copies; in checked studies unresolved V genes cover under half, and the rest lacks a known reason. For this sample the table gives 680,000 or so clones, of which 15% to 19% were detected only once. The ten most abundant clones make up approximately 0.099% of the sample. The sequenced sample consisted of naive CD4+ T cells from blood. What the cell subset or site label conveys for this sample: true naive CD4+ T cells. These receptors were obtained from a man between 18 and 29 years old in good health.

This sequence joins TRBV15 and TRBJ1-3; D remains ambiguous. Germline CDR1 LNHNV, CDR2 YYDKDF (reference sequence). The V end lost 0 bases, the J end lost 1 base, and 13 bases lay between the germline ends. The CDR3 consists of 17 residues. CDR3 in amino acids: CATSRDAQAASGNTIYF. CDR3 coding DNA: TGTGCCACCAGCAGAGATGCCCAGGCGGCTTCTGGAAACACCATATATTTT.

This clone was counted between two and nine times. This chain uses TRBV19 with TRBJ2-5; D ambiguous. Germline assignment: CDR1 LNHDA and CDR2 SQIVND (reference sequence). The CDR3 spans 12 residues. The germline V and J ends were trimmed by 8 bases and 0 bases, with 7 bases remaining between them. The CDR3 spells CASSRYQETQYF. CDR3 in DNA: TGTGCCAGTTCACGGTACCAAGAGACCCAGTACTTC.

This clone was observed a handful of times. This chain joins TRBV7-3 and TRBJ1-5; D is perhaps TRBD1 (5 bases). V lost 2 bases and J 5 bases, leaving 13 bases between the germline ends. In germline, CDR1 is SGHTA, CDR2 FQGTGA. The CDR3 length is 15 residues. CDR3 coding DNA: TGTGCCAGCAGCTTAGCCCCCGGGGGGGATCAGCCCCAGCATTTT. This codes for CASSLAPGGDQPQHF.

This clone was seen more than once but under ten times. The chain links TRBV28 to TRBJ2-6, with unresolved D. The CDR3 has 13 amino acids. Looked up from germline, CDR1 is MDHEN and CDR2 is SYDVKM. Between the trimmed V and J ends, which lost 1 base and 13 bases, there was a span of 11 bases. The CDR3: CASSLSPLSVLTF. The CDR3 DNA sequence: TGTGCCAGCAGTTTATCCCCCCTGTCGGTCCTGACTTTC.

The chain carries TRBV10-3 and TRBJ2-2, with 8 bases that match TRBD1. The J segment lost 0 bases and the V segment lost 6 bases, leaving 3 bases of the junction unmatched. The CDR3 extends over 15 amino acids. CDR1 and CDR2 from the germline V gene are ENHRY and SYGVKD. As DNA, the CDR3 is TGTGCCATCAGCGACAGGGGCGCGAACACCGGGGAGCTGTTTTTT. Translated, it gives CAISDRGANTGELFF.

The V and J genes are TRBV6-6 and TRBJ1-2, with unresolved D. V dropped 0 bases and J dropped 6 bases, with 11 bases sitting between them. Germline V gene data show CDR1 as MNHNY and CDR2 as SVGAGI (reference sequence). This CDR3 contains 14 residues. The CDR3 is CASSYSSLRDGYTF. CDR3 in DNA: TGTGCCAGCAGTTACTCAAGTTTAAGGGATGGCTACACCTTC.

The chain has TRBV9 and TRBJ1-3, with D possibly matching TRBD1 (5 bases). V was clipped by 5 bases and J by 0 bases, with 15 bases between them. The CDR3 has 16 amino acids. Germline values: CDR1 SGDLS, CDR2 YYNGEE. CDR3 in amino acids: CASSQISGPSGNTIYF. CDR3 coding DNA: TGTGCCAGCAGTCAAATCTCAGGGCCCTCTGGAAACACCATATATTTT.